This TCR beta chain was found in a study of OX40 agonist ivuxolimab in advanced cancers. The data were produced by immunoSEQ multiplex PCR, yet TCRdb's version contains in-frame clones alone and is incomplete. The sample includes tens of thousands of clones, around nine tenths seen only once; the top ten take around 0.78%. Germline CDR1 and CDR2: SEHNR and FQNEAQ (reference sequence). This CDR3 has 14 residues. Trimming took 5 bases from V and 5 from J, leaving 15 bases between them. The source was CD4+ or CD8+ T cells sorted from blood, collected in a trial of the OX40 agonist ivuxolimab. The source of this sequence is an adult with an advanced solid tumor such as melanoma, head and neck, liver or kidney cancer. The chain has TRBV7-9 and TRBJ1-1; D gene unclear. The CDR3 nucleotides read TGTGCCAGCAGCCTCCCCCTCGGAGGAACTGAAGCTTTCTTT. It specifies CASSLPLGGTEAFF. Supplemented by reference TRBV7-9 and TRBJ1-1, the full variable domain reads DTGVSQNPRHKITKRGQNVTFRCDPISEHNRLYWYRQTLGQGPEFLTYFQNEAQLEKSRLLSDRFSAERPKGSFSTLEIQRTEQGDSAMYLCASSLPLGGTEAFFGQGTRLTVV.